This entry concerns a single T cell receptor beta chain. The target antigen is unknown. V trimming: 1 base; J trimming: 7 bases; junction bases outside the gene matches: 6. The CDR3 has 16 amino acids. The germline CDR1 and CDR2 sequences are SEHNR and FQNEAQ (reference sequence). These data come from a study of shared clonotypes between healthy human individuals. Regarding the study as a whole: Blood was the sole source, and tissue repertoires probably differ.

Genomic DNA (from each subset) was split evenly across several immunoSEQ plates. Ten immunoSEQ deep assay plates served to sequence unsorted PBMC DNA. Method: immunoSEQ multiplex PCR; TCRdb's copy keeps in-frame clones and lacks some. The repertoire holds under 600,000 clones, with about three quarters as singletons. There were only Caucasian adults among the donors, and all lived in Nashville, Tennessee. The chain has TRBV7-9 and TRBJ2-1; TRBD2 aligns across 11 bases. The sequence was obtained from a woman aged 40 to 50 in good health. Some clones in this sample may be carry-over from other donors' samples. What was sequenced was PBMCs. The CDR3 DNA reads as TGTGCCAGCAGCTTAGGAAGACTAGCGGGATCGAATGAGCAGTTCTTC. This sequence encodes CASSLGRLAGSNEQFF.